The TCR beta chain under discussion was sequenced for a study of post-analysis software for immune sequencing data. Study-wide background: Included courses were relapsing-remitting and secondary progressive multiple sclerosis; progressive-relapsing multiple sclerosis was also included.

Unique molecular identifiers had been added to the TCR beta cDNA libraries. Once roughly 0.95 to 10 million T cells were used, some 500,000 cDNA molecules resulted. TCRdb ran MiXCR on the PCR reads and lists one entry per CDR3 protein. Of 180,000 or so distinct CDR3 sequences listed, 29% were seen once; the top ten hold approximately 3%. Study outcomes and limitations: Significantly decreased normalized Chao1 diversity was recorded for multiple sclerosis patients relative to controls. F measure grouped same-batch samples tightly together. Among 5 or 6 TRBV segments more frequent in patients than controls were TRBV5-6, TRBV5-1 and TRBV20-1.

Trimming cost V 8 bases and J 1 base; bases outside gene matches: 2. CDR1 is MNHNS, CDR2 SASEGT, per germline. The CDR3 sequence is 13 residues long. Of note for this clonotype: No antigen is known for it.

The V call is TRBV6-1, the J call TRBJ2-7, with 10 bases lining up with TRBD1. Sequencing was done on a sample of blood. The sequence came from a girl aged 2-17 years with multiple sclerosis. CDR3 DNA sequence: TGTGCCAGCCGGACAGGGGGTTCCTACGAGCAGTACTTC. Translating gives CASRTGGSYEQYF.